This T cell receptor (beta chain) was captured by sequencing in a study of blood T cell repertoires in COVID-19. Using immunoSEQ multiplex PCR, the repertoire was profiled, and TCRdb retains in-frame clones only, with some absent. The sample records more than 110,000 clones, 84% being singletons. CDR3 length: 15 residues. Germline lookup yields CDR1 SGDLS and CDR2 YYNGEE. V lost 4 bases to trimming and J lost 4 bases, with 12 bases between them. The sequenced material came from peripheral blood. The sequence was obtained from a human donor in a cohort sampled during active COVID-19. The chain is built from TRBV9 and TRBJ2-6; D is perhaps TRBD1 (6 bases). Here the CDR3 reads CASSTPGAGANVLTF. DNA of the CDR3: TGTGCCAGCAGCACCCCAGGGGCCGGGGCCAACGTCCTGACTTTC.